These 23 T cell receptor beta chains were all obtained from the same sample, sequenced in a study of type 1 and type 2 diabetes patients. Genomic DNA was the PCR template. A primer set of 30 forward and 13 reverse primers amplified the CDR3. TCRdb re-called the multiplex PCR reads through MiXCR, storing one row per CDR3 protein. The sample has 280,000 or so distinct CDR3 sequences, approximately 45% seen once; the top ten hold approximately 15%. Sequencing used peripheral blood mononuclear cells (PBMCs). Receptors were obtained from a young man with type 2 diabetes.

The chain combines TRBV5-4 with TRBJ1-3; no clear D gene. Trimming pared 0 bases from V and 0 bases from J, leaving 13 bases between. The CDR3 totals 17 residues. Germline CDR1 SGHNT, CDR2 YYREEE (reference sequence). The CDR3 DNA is TGTGCCAGCAGCTTGGGGAAGGGAGAAGACTCTGGAAACACCATATATTTT. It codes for CASSLGKGEDSGNTIYF.

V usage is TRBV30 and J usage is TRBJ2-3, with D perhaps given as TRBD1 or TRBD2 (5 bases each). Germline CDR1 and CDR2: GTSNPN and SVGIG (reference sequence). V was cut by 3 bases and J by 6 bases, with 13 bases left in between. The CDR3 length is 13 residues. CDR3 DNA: TGTGCCTGGAGGGGGACCGTGTCGGATACGCAGTATTTT. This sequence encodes CAWRGTVSDTQYF.

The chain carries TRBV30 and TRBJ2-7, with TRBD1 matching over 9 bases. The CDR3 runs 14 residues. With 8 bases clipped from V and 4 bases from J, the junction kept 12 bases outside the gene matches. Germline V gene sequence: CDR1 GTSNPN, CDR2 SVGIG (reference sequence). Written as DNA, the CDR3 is TGTGCCAGTAGTGCGCCGGACAGGGGTTACGAGCAGTACTTC. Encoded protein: CASSAPDRGYEQYF.

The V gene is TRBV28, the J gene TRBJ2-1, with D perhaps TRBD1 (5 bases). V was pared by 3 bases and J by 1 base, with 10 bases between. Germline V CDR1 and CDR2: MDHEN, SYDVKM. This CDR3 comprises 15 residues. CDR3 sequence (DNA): TGTGCCAGCAGTTTCTATGGACAATCCTACAATGAGCAGTTCTTC. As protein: CASSFYGQSYNEQFF. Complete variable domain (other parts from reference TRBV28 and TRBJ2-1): DVKVTQSSRYLVKRTGEKVFLECVQDMDHENMFWYRQDPGLGLRLIYFSYDVKMKEKGDIPEGYSVSREKKERFSLILESASTNQTSMYLCASSFYGQSYNEQFFGPGTRLTVL.

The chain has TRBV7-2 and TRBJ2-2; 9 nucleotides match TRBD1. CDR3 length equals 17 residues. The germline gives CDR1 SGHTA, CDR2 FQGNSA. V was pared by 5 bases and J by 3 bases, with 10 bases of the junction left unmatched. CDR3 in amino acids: CASSLFTQGADTGELFF. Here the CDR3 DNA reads TGTGCCAGCAGCCTATTCACACAGGGGGCGGACACCGGGGAGCTGTTTTTT.

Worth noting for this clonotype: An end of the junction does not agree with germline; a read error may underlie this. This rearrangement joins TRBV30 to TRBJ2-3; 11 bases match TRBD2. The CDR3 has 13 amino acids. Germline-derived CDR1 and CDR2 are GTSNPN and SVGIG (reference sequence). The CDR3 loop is CAWTSGRTDRQYF. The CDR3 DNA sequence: TGTGCCTGGACTAGCGGGAGGACTGATAGGCAGTATTTT.

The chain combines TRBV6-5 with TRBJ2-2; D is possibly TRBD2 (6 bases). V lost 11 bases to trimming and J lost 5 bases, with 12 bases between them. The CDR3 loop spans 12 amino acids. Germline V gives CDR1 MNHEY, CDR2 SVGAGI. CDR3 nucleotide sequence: TGTGCCCTGAGGGAGGAGACCGGGGAGCTGTTTTTT. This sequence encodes CALREETGELFF.

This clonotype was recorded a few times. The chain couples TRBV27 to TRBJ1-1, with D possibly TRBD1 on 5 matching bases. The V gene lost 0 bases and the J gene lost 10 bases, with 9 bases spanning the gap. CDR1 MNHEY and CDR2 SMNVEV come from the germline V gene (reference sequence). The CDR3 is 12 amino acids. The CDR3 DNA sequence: TGTGCCAGCAGTTTATCGGGGGGAGCAGCTTTCTTT. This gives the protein CASSLSGGAAFF.

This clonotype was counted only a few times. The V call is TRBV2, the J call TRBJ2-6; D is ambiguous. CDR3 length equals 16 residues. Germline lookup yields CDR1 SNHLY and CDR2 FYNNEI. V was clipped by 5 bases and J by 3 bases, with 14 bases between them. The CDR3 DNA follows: TGTGCCAGCAGTTTAAACGGCGCCGATGGGGCCAACGTCCTGACTTTC. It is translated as CASSLNGADGANVLTF.

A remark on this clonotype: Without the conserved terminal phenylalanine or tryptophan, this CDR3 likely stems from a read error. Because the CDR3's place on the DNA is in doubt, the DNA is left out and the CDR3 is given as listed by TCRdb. CDR3 region: CASTWYRLGP. The chain couples TRBV19 to TRBJ2-7; TRBD2, the table's D call, was not compared with the DNA. CDR1 and CDR2 from the germline V gene are LNHDA and SQIVND (reference sequence). The CDR3 length is 10 residues, termini included.

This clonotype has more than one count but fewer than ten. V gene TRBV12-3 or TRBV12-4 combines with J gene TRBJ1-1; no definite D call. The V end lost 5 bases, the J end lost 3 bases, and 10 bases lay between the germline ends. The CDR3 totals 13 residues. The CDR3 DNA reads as TGTGCCAGCAGTCCATCCGGGGACACTGAAGCTTTCTTT. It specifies CASSPSGDTEAFF.

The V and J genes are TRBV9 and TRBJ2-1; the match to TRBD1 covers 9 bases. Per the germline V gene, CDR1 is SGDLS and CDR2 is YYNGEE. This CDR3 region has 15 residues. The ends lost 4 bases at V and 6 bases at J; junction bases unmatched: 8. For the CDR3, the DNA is TGTGCCAGCAGCCAAGATTTGACAGGGGGCAATGAGCAGTTCTTC. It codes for CASSQDLTGGNEQFF.

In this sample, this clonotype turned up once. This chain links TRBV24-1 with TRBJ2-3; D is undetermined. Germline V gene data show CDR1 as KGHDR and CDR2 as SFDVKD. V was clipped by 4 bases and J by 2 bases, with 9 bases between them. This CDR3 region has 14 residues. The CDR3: CATSDPPSTDTQYF. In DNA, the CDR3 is TGTGCCACCAGTGACCCCCCTTCCACAGATACGCAGTATTTT.

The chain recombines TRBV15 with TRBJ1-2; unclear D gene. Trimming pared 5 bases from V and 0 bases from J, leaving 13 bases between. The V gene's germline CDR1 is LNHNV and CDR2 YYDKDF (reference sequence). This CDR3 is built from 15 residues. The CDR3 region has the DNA TGTGCCACCAGCGCCGGAGGAGAAGCTAACTATGGCTACACCTTC. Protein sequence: CATSAGGEANYGYTF.

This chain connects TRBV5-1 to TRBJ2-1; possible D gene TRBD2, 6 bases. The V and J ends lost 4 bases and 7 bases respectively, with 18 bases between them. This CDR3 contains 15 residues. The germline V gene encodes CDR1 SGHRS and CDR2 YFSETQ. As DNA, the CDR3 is TGCGCCAGCAGCCCGTGGTTGGAGGGCCAGAATGAGCAGTTCTTC. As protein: CASSPWLEGQNEQFF.

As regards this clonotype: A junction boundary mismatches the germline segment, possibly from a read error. CDR3 loop: CASREGGYEQYF. The CDR3 DNA reads TGTGCCAGCAGAGAAGGGGGCTACGAGCAGTACTTC. V usage is TRBV2 and J usage is TRBJ2-7; the D gene is possibly TRBD1 (6 bases). Germline CDR1 and CDR2: SNHLY and FYNNEI. There are 12 residues in the CDR3.

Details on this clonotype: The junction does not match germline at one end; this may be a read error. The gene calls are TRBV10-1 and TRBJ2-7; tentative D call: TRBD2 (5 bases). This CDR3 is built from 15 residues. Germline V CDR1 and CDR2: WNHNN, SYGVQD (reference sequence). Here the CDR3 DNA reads TGCGCCAACACCTTACAGATCCGGGGAACCTACGAGCAGTGCTTC. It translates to CANTLQIRGTYEQCF.

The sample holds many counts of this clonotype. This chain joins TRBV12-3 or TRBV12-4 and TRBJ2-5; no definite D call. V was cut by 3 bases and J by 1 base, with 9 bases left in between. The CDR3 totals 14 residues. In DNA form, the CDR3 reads TGTGCCAGCAGTTTTACTAAGATCCAAGAGACCCAGTACTTC. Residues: CASSFTKIQETQYF.

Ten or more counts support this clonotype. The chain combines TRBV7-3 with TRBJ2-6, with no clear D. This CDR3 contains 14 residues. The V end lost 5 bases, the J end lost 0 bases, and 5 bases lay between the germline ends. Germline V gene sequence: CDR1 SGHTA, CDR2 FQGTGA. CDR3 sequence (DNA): TGTGCCAGCAGCCCCATCTCTGGGGCCAACGTCCTGACTTTC. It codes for CASSPISGANVLTF.

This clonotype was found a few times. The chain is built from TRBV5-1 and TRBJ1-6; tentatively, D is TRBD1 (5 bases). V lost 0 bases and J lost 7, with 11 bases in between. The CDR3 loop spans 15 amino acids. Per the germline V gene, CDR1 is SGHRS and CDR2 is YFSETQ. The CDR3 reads CASSLGFRENSPLHF. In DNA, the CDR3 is TGCGCCAGCAGCTTGGGGTTCAGGGAAAATTCACCCCTCCACTTT. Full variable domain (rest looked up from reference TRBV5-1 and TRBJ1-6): KAGVTQTPRYLIKTRGQQVTLSCSPISGHRSVSWYQQTPGQGLQFLFEYFSETQRNKGNFPGRFSGRQFSNSRSEMNVSTLELGDSALYLCASSLGFRENSPLHFGNGTRLTVT.

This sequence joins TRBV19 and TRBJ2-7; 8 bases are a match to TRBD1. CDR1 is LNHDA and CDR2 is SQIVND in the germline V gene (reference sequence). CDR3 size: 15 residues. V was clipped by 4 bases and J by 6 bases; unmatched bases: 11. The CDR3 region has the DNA TGTGCCAGTAGTAGCATAGAGACAGGGGTAGGCGAGCAGTACTTC. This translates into CASSSIETGVGEQYF.

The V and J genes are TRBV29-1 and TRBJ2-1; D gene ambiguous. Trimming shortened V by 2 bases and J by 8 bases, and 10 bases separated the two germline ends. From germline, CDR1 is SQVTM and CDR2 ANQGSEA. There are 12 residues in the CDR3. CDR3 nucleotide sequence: TGCAGCGTTGAACGCCGACGGGATGAGCAGTTCTTC. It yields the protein CSVERRRDEQFF.

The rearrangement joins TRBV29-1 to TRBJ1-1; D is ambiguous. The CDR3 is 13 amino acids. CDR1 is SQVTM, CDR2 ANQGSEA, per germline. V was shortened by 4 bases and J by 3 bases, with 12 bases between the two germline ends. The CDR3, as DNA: TGCAGCGTTGTAGTGAGACCTCACACTGAAGCTTTCTTT. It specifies CSVVVRPHTEAFF. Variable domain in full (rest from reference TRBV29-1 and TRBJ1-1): SAVISQKPSRDICQRGTSLTIQCQVDSQVTMMFWYRQQPGQSLTLIATANQGSEATYESGFVIDKFPISRPNLTFSTLTVSNMSPEDSSIYLCSVVVRPHTEAFFGQGTRLTVV.